Below are 17 T cell receptor beta chains sequenced from a single sample in a study of control samples from healthy donors and cancer patients. Using immunoSEQ multiplex PCR, the repertoire was profiled, and TCRdb retains in-frame clones only, with some absent. The table lists around 140,000 clones, over 75% of them singletons, with 2% to 3% in the top ten. Sequencing was performed on blood. Source of these receptors: a man in his forties in good health.

This clone was seen only once. The J gene is TRBJ2-7, the V gene TRBV5-1; 8 bases align to TRBD1. J gave up 4 bases and V 5 bases, and 5 bases lay outside the gene matches. Germline CDR1 reads SGHRS; CDR2 reads YFSETQ. The CDR3 is 13 amino acids. The DNA of the CDR3 is TGCGCCAGCAGACAGGGGGTGGGGTACGAGCAGTACTTC. It specifies CASRQGVGYEQYF.

This chain connects TRBV10-3 to TRBJ2-6, with D maybe TRBD2 (6 bases). Germline assignment: CDR1 ENHRY and CDR2 SYGVKD. This CDR3 is 22 amino acids long. V was pared by 1 base and J by 0 bases, with 25 bases between. The CDR3 here is CAISEFYRPATSMFSGANVLTF. CDR3 DNA: TGTGCCATCAGTGAGTTCTATCGACCCGCGACTAGTATGTTCTCTGGGGCCAACGTCCTGACTTTC.

Worth noting for this clone: Different DNA sequences within this sample yield the same CDR3. J is TRBJ2-1 and V is TRBV5-1; D is possibly TRBD1 or TRBD2 (5 bases each). The V end was cut by 4 bases, the J end by 4 bases, with 9 bases between. The CDR3 length is 13 residues. Germline loops: CDR1 SGHRS, CDR2 YFSETQ. The CDR3 here is CASSGTGYNEQFF. The CDR3 region has the DNA TGCGCCAGCAGCGGGACGGGGTACAATGAGCAGTTCTTC. The full variable domain, in which reference TRBV5-1 and TRBJ2-1 provide the parts outside the CDR3, is KAGVTQTPRYLIKTRGQQVTLSCSPISGHRSVSWYQQTPGQGLQFLFEYFSETQRNKGNFPGRFSGRQFSNSRSEMNVSTLELGDSALYLCASSGTGYNEQFFGPGTRLTVL.

This rearrangement joins TRBV12-3 or TRBV12-4 to TRBJ2-3; D is unresolved. This CDR3 is 13 amino acids long. Trimming left V 7 bases short and J 2 bases short, with 10 bases between. The CDR3 loop is CASTSVNTDTQYF. Here the CDR3 DNA reads TGTGCCAGCACCTCCGTCAACACAGATACGCAGTATTTT.

The chain carries TRBV2 and TRBJ2-7; D ambiguous. The V gene lost 1 base and the J gene lost 2 bases, with 12 bases spanning the gap. Germline-derived CDR1 and CDR2 are SNHLY and FYNNEI. The CDR3 sequence is 15 residues long. The CDR3 nucleotides read TGTGCCAGCAGTGAAGTCAACGACTCCCCCTACGAGCAGTACTTC. Translation gives CASSEVNDSPYEQYF.

V usage is TRBV3-1 (or the pseudogene TRBV3-2) and J usage is TRBJ2-1, with 9 bases fitting TRBD2. This CDR3 region has 15 residues. From germline, CDR1 is LGHDT and CDR2 YNNKEL (reference sequence). The trim removed 3 bases at V and 8 bases at J, leaving 8 bases unmatched. CDR3 DNA sequence: TGTGCCAGCAGCCATCCCAGCGGGGGGTATCATGAGCAGTTCTTC. Its translation is CASSHPSGGYHEQFF.

This chain uses TRBV18 with TRBJ2-3; D is unclear. CDR1 is KGHSH and CDR2 is LQKENI in the germline V gene. The CDR3 is made up of 14 amino acids. The ends were cut back, 3 bases at V and 2 bases at J, with 9 bases in the middle. The CDR3: CASSPQQNTDTQYF. The CDR3 DNA reads TGTGCCAGCTCACCGCAACAGAACACAGATACGCAGTATTTT.

The chain combines TRBV12-5 with TRBJ1-2, with TRBD1 matching 7 bases. The ends lost 3 bases at V and 5 bases at J; junction bases unmatched: 6. The CDR3 runs to 14 residues. Germline CDR1 and CDR2: LGHNT and FRNRAP. In DNA, the CDR3 is TGTGCTAGTGGTTTCAGAGGACAGGATTATGGCTACACCTTC. It codes for CASGFRGQDYGYTF.

The rearrangement uses TRBV25-1 and TRBJ1-5; D uncertain. This CDR3 has 13 residues. Germline V lookup: CDR1 MGHDK, CDR2 SYGVNS. V gave up 0 bases and J gave up 3 bases, with 3 bases separating them. CDR3 sequence reads: CASSEYDNQPQHF. CDR3 DNA: TGTGCCAGCAGTGAATATGACAATCAGCCCCAGCATTTT. The full variable domain, rest sourced from reference TRBV25-1 and TRBJ1-5, is EADIYQTPRYLVIGTGKKITLECSQTMGHDKMYWYQQDPGMELHLIHYSYGVNSTEKGDLSSESTVSRIRTEHFPLTLESARPSHTSQYLCASSEYDNQPQHFGDGTRLSIL.

The genes are TRBV5-1 and TRBJ1-2; 10 nucleotides line up with TRBD1. Germline V lookup: CDR1 SGHRS, CDR2 YFSETQ. V lost 4 bases to trimming and J lost 6 bases; unmatched junction nucleotides: 6. This CDR3 has 14 residues. The CDR3 protein is CASSQPGQGHGYTF. CDR3 sequence (DNA): TGCGCCAGCAGCCAACCGGGACAGGGGCATGGCTACACCTTC.

The chain links TRBV5-1 to TRBJ1-3; D not resolved. The CDR3 has 15 amino acids. From germline, CDR1 is SGHRS and CDR2 YFSETQ. The germline V and J ends were trimmed by 2 bases and 0 bases, with 9 bases remaining between them. CDR3 DNA: TGCGCCAGCAGCTTTGAGACAAACTCTGGAAACACCATATATTTT. Translating it yields CASSFETNSGNTIYF.

The genes are TRBV7-3 and TRBJ2-2; TRBD1 matches at 7 bases. The CDR3 runs to 15 residues. J gave up 5 bases and V 5 bases, and 8 bases lay outside the gene matches. Germline CDR1 and CDR2: SGHTA and FQGTGA. The CDR3: CASSPVSRGTGELFF. CDR3 sequence (DNA): TGTGCCAGCAGCCCCGTTAGCAGGGGGACCGGGGAGCTGTTTTTT. Drawing the rest from reference TRBV7-3 and TRBJ2-2, the complete variable domain is GAGVSQTPSNKVTEKGKYVELRCDPISGHTALYWYRQSLGQGPEFLIYFQGTGAADDSGLPNDRFFAVRPEGSVSTLKIQRTERGDSAVYLCASSPVSRGTGELFFGEGSRLTVL.

This rearrangement joins TRBV5-6 to TRBJ2-7, with 10 bases fitting TRBD1. The CDR3 covers 14 residues. V lost 4 bases to trimming and J lost 6 bases; unmatched junction nucleotides: 7. Germline CDR1 reads SGHDT; CDR2 reads YYEEEE. The CDR3 bases are TGTGCCAGCAGCCCTGGGGACAGGGGACGCGAGCAGTACTTC. It translates to CASSPGDRGREQYF.

CDR3 DNA sequence: TGCAGCGTTGAGTTCCCCCTAGGGCTGTTTTTT. It codes for CSVEFPLGLFF. The J gene is TRBJ1-4, the V gene TRBV29-1; D gene uncertain. The CDR3 length is 11 residues. Per germline, CDR1 SQVTM and CDR2 ANQGSEA. Trimming removed 3 bases from V and 14 bases from J, with 13 bases in between.

The chain recombines TRBV3-1 (or the pseudogene TRBV3-2) with TRBJ2-7, with TRBD2 identical over 14 bases. Germline V lookup: CDR1 LGHDT, CDR2 YNNKEL (reference sequence). V gave up 2 bases and J gave up 6 bases; unmatched junction bases: 3. CDR3 length: 15 residues. The CDR3 here is CASSQSGLAGGEQYF. The CDR3 nucleotides are TGTGCCAGCAGCCAATCAGGACTAGCGGGGGGCGAGCAGTACTTC.

The V gene is TRBV6-5, the J gene TRBJ2-2; the D gene is possibly TRBD1 (6 bases). The CDR3 has 15 amino acids. V was trimmed by 5 bases and J by 5 bases, leaving 15 bases between them. Germline loops: CDR1 MNHEY, CDR2 SVGAGI. CDR3 sequence reads: CASSPPGQRTGELFF. For the CDR3, the DNA is TGTGCCAGCAGTCCCCCGGGACAAAGGACCGGGGAGCTGTTTTTT.

This rearrangement joins TRBV7-9 to TRBJ1-5; the match to TRBD1 covers 10 bases. The V gene's germline CDR1 is SEHNR and CDR2 FQNEAQ (reference sequence). There are 15 residues in the CDR3. V dropped 5 bases and J dropped 6; count of bases not matched to a gene: 7. CDR3 coding DNA: TGTGCCAGCAGCAGAGGACAGGGGGTAGGTCAGCCCCAGCATTTT. This translates into CASSRGQGVGQPQHF.